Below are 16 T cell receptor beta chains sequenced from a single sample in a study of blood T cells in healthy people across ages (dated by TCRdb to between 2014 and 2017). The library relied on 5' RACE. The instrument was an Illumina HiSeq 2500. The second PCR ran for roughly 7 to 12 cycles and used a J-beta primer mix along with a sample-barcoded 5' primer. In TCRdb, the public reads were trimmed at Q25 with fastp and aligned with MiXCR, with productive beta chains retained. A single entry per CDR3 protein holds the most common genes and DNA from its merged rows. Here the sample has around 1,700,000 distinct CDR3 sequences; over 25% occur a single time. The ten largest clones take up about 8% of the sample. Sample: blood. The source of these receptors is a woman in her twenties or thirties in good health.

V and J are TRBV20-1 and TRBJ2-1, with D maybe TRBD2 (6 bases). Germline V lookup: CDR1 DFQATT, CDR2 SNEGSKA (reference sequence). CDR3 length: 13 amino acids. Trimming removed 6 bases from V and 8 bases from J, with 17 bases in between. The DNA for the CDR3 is TGCAGTGCCGAAACGGGAGTTGGCGATGAGCAGTTCTTC. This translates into CSAETGVGDEQFF.

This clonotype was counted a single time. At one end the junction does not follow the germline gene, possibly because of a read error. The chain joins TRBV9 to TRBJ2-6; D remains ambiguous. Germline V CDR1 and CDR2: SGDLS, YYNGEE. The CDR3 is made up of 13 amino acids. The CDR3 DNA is TGTGCCAGCAGCCCCCGTGGTGGCAGCGTCCAGACTTTC. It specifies CASSPRGGSVQTF.

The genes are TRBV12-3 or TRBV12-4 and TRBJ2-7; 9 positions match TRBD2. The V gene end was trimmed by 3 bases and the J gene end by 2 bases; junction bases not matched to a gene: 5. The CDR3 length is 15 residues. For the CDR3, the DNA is TGTGCCAGCAGTTTTTCTAGCGGGACCCCCTACGAGCAGTACTTC. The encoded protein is CASSFSSGTPYEQYF.

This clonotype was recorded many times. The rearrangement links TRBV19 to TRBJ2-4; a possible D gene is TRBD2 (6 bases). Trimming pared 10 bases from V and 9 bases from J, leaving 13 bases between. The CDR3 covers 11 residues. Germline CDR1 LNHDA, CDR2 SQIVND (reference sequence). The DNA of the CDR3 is TGTGCCACTATGTCCGGGGGCATTCAGTACTTC. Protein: CATMSGGIQYF.

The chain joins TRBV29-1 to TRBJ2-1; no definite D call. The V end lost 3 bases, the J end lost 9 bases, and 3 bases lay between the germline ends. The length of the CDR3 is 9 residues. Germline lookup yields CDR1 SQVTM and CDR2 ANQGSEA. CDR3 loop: CSVEAEQFF. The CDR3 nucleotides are TGCAGCGTTGAGGCTGAGCAGTTCTTC.

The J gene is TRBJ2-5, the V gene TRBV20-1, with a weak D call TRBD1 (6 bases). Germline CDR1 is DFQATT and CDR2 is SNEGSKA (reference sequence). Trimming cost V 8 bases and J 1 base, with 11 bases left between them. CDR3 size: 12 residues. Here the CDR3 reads CSCQGTQETQYF. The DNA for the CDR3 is TGCAGTTGCCAGGGGACCCAAGAGACCCAGTACTTC.

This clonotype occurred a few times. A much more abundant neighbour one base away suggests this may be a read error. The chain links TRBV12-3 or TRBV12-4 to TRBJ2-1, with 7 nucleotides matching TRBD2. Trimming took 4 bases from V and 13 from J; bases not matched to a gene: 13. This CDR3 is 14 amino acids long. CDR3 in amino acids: CASSSWEGEETQFF. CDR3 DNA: TGTGCCAGCAGTTCTTGGGAGGGAGAAGAGACCCAGTTCTTC.

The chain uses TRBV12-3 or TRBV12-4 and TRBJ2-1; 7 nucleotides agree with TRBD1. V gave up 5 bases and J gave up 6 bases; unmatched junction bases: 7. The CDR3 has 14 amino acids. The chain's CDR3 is CASSQDRTSNEQFF. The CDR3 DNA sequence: TGTGCCAGCAGTCAGGACAGGACTTCCAATGAGCAGTTCTTC.

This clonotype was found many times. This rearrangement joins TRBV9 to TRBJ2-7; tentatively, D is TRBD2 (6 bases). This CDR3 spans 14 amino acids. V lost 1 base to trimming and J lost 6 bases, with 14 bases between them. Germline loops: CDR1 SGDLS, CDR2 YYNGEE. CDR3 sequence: CASSVTGEQGEQYF. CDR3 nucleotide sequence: TGTGCCAGCAGCGTAACGGGGGAGCAGGGCGAGCAGTACTTC.

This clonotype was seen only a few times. The CDR3: CSSRGAEEGYTF. The CDR3 DNA follows: TGCAGCTCCCGGGGAGCTGAGGAGGGCTACACCTTC. The V gene is TRBV29-1, the J gene TRBJ1-2; no firm D call. This CDR3 comprises 12 residues. Trimming left V 8 bases short and J 8 bases short, with 18 bases between. Looked up from germline, CDR1 is SQVTM and CDR2 is ANQGSEA.

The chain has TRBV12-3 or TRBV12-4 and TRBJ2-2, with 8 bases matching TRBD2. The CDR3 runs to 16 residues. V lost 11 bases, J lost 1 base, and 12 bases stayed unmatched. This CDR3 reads CAGILRLAGNTGELFF. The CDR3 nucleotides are TGTGCCGGCATTTTACGCCTAGCGGGGAACACCGGGGAGCTGTTTTTT.

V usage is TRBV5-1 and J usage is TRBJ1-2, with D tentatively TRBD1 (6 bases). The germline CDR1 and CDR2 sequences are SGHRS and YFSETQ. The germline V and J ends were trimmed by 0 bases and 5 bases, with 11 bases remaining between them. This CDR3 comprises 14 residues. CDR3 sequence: CASSLDQGLYGYTF. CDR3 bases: TGCGCCAGCAGCTTGGATCAGGGGTTGTATGGCTACACCTTC. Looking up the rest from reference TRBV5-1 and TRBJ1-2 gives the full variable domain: KAGVTQTPRYLIKTRGQQVTLSCSPISGHRSVSWYQQTPGQGLQFLFEYFSETQRNKGNFPGRFSGRQFSNSRSEMNVSTLELGDSALYLCASSLDQGLYGYTFGSGTRLTVV.

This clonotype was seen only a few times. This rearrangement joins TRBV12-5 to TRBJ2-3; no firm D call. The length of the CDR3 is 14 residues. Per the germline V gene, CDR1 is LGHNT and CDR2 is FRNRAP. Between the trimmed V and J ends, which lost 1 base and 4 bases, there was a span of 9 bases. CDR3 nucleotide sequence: TGTGCTAGTGGTTTGGCTACGTCGGCAGATACGCAGTATTTT. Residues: CASGLATSADTQYF.

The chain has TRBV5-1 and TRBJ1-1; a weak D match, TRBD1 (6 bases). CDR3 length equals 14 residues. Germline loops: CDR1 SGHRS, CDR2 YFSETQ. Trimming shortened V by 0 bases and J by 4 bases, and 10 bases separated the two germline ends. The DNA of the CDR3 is TGCGCCAGCAGCTTGGGGGGGCTGCTCACTGAAGCTTTCTTT. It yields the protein CASSLGGLLTEAFF. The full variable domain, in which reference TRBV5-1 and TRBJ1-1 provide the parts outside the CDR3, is KAGVTQTPRYLIKTRGQQVTLSCSPISGHRSVSWYQQTPGQGLQFLFEYFSETQRNKGNFPGRFSGRQFSNSRSEMNVSTLELGDSALYLCASSLGGLLTEAFFGQGTRLTVV.

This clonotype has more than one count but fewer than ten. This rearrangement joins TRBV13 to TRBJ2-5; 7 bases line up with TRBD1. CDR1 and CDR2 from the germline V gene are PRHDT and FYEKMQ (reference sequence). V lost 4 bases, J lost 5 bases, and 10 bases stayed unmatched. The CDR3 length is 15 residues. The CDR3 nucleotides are TGTGCCAGCAGCTCCACAACGACAGGGACGGAGACCCAGTACTTC. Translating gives CASSSTTTGTETQYF.

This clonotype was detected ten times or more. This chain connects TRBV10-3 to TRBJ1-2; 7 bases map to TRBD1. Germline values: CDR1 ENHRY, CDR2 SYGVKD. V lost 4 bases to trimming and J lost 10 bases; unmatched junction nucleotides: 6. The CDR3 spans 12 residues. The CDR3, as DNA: TGTGCCATCAGTGTAGGGGGCGATGCCTACACCTTC. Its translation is CAISVGGDAYTF.